This T cell receptor (beta chain) was retrieved from a study of blood T cell repertoires in COVID-19. Data came from immunoSEQ multiplex PCR; TCRdb stores just in-frame clones and leaves some out. The table records 150,000 to 200,000 clones, approximately 88% of them present only once. Trimming took off 0 bases at V and 3 bases at J, with 9 bases between the two ends. Per the germline V gene, CDR1 is SGHRS and CDR2 is YFSETQ. The CDR3 runs to 14 residues. Input material: PBMCs or T cells enriched from blood (not recorded which). The chain links TRBV5-1 to TRBJ1-2; D remains ambiguous. The sequence came from a woman aged 55-69 years who had recovered from COVID-19. CDR3 nucleotides: TGCGCCAGCAGCTTGGATCCTGCGGACTATGGCTACACCTTC. Its translation is CASSLDPADYGYTF.